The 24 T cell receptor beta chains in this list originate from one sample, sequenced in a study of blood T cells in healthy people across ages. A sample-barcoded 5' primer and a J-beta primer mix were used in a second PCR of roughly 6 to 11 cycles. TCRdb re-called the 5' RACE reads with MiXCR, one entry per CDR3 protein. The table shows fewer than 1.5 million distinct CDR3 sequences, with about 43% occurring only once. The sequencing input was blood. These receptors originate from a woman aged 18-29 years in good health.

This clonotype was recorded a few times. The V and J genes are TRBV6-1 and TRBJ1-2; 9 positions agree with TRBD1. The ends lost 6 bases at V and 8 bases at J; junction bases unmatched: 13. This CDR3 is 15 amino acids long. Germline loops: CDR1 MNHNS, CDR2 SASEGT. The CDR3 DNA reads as TGTGCCAGCAGGTGGACAGGGGCTGTAGGGGCCGGCTACACCTTC. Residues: CASRWTGAVGAGYTF.

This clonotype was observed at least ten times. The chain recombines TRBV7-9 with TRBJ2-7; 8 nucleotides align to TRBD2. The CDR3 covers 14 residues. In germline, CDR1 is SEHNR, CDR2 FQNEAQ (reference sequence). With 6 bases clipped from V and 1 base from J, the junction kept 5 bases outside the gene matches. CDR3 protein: CASSLGGRSYEQYF. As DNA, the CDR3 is TGTGCCAGCAGTTTGGGCGGGAGGTCCTACGAGCAGTACTTC.

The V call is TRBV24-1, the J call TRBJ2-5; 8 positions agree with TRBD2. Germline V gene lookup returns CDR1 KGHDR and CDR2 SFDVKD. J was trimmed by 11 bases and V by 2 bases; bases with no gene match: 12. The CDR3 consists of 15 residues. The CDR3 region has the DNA TGTGCCACCAGTGATTCGTCTAGCGGGCTTAATGAGCAGTACTTC. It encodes CATSDSSSGLNEQYF.

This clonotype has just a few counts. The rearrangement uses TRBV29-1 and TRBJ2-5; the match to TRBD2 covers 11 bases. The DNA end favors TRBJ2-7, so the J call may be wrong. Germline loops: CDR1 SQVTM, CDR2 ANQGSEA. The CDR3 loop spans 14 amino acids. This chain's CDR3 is CSAMIAGGSGEQYF. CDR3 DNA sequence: TGCAGCGCAATGATAGCGGGAGGGAGCGGCGAGCAGTACTTC.

CDR3 protein: CASSEPAGISNQPQHF. CDR3 sequence (DNA): TGTGCCAGCAGTGAACCGGCAGGGATTAGCAATCAGCCCCAGCATTTT. V usage is TRBV6-1 and J usage is TRBJ1-5, with D perhaps matching TRBD1 (5 bases). Trimming removed 2 bases from V and 0 bases from J, with 11 bases in between. Per the germline V gene, CDR1 is MNHNS and CDR2 is SASEGT. The CDR3 totals 16 residues.

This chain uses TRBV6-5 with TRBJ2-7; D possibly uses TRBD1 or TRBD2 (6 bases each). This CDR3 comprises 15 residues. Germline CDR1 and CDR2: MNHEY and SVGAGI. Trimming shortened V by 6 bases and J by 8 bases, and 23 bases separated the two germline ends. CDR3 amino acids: CASSPRRGFVLQQYF. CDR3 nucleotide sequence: TGTGCCAGCAGCCCTCGGAGGGGGTTCGTCTTACAGCAGTACTTC.

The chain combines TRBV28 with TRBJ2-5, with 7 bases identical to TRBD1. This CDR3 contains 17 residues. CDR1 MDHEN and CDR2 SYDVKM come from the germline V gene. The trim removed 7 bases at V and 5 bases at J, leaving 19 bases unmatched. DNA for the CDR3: TGTGCCAGCAATACTACAAGGGACAGAAAATATGGGGAGACCCAGTACTTC. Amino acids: CASNTTRDRKYGETQYF. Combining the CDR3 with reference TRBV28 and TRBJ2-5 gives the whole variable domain DVKVTQSSRYLVKRTGEKVFLECVQDMDHENMFWYRQDPGLGLRLIYFSYDVKMKEKGDIPEGYSVSREKKERFSLILESASTNQTSMYLCASNTTRDRKYGETQYFGPGTRLLVL.

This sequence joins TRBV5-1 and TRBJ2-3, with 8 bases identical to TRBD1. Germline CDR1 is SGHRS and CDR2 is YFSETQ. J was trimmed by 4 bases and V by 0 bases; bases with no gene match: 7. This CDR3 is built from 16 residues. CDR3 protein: CASSLVQGGFADTQYF. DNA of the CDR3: TGCGCCAGCAGCTTGGTACAGGGGGGTTTTGCAGATACGCAGTATTTT.

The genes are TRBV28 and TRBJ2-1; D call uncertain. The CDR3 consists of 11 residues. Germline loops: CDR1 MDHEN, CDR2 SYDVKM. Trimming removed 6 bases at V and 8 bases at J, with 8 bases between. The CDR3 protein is CASSPQDEQFF. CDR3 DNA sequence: TGTGCCAGCAGCCCCCAGGATGAGCAGTTCTTC. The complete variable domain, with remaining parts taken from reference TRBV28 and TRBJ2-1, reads DVKVTQSSRYLVKRTGEKVFLECVQDMDHENMFWYRQDPGLGLRLIYFSYDVKMKEKGDIPEGYSVSREKKERFSLILESASTNQTSMYLCASSPQDEQFFGPGTRLTVL.

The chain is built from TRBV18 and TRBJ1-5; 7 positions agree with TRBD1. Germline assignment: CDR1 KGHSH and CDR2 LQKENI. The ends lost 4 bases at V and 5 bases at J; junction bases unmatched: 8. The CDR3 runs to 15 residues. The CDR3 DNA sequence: TGTGCCAGCTCACGCTATAACAGGGGAGATCAGCCCCAGCATTTT. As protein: CASSRYNRGDQPQHF.

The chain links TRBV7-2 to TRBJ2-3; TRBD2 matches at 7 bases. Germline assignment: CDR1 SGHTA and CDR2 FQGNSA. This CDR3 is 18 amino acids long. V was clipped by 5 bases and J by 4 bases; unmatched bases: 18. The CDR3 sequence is CASSPSVVGGPRADTQYF. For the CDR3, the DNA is TGTGCCAGCAGCCCTTCTGTGGTGGGAGGGCCAAGGGCAGATACGCAGTATTTT.

The CDR3: CAISADSYYGYTF. DNA of the CDR3: TGTGCCATCAGTGCGGACAGCTACTATGGCTACACCTTC. The chain has TRBV10-3 and TRBJ1-2; D is perhaps TRBD1 (6 bases). V shed 4 bases and J shed 3 bases, with 9 bases lying between them. The CDR3 totals 13 residues. Germline V CDR1 and CDR2: ENHRY, SYGVKD.

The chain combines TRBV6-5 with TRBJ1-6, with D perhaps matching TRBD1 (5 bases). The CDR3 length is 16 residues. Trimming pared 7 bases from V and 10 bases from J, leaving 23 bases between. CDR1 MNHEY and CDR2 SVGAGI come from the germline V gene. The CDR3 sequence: CASTLTRPREGSPLHF. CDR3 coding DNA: TGTGCCAGCACCCTGACGAGACCCAGGGAGGGATCACCCCTCCACTTT.

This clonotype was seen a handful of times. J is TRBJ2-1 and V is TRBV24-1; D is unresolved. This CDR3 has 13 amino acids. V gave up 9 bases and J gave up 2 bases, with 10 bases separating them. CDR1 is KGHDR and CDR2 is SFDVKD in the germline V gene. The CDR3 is CATQDGAYNEQFF. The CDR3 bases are TGTGCCACCCAGGACGGAGCCTACAATGAGCAGTTCTTC.

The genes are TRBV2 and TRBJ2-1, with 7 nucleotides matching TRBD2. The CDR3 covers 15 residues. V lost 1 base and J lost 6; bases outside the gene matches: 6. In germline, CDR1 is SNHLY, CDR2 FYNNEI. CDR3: CASSEVPSSGNEQFF. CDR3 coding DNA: TGTGCCAGCAGTGAAGTTCCCTCTAGCGGCAATGAGCAGTTCTTC.

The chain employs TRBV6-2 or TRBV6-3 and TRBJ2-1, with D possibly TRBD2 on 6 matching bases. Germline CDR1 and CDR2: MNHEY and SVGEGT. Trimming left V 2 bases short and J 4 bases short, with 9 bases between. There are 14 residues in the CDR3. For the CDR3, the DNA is TGTGCCAGCAGTTACACTAGCTTATACAATGAGCAGTTCTTC. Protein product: CASSYTSLYNEQFF.

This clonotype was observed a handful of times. CDR3 residues: CAISEGTGIQPQHF. DNA for the CDR3: TGTGCCATCAGTGAGGGGACAGGGATCCAGCCCCAGCATTTT. V and J are TRBV10-3 and TRBJ1-5; 9 nucleotides match TRBD1. Per germline, CDR1 ENHRY and CDR2 SYGVKD. The CDR3 consists of 14 residues. J lost 7 bases, V lost 2 bases, and 3 bases had no gene match.

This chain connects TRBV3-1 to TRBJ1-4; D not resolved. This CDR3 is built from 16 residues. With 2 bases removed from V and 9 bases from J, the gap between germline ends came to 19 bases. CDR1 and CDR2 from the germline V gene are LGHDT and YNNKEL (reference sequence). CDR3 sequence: CASSQLPLDLAQKLFF. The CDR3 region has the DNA TGTGCCAGCAGCCAATTACCGCTAGATCTCGCTCAAAAACTGTTTTTT.

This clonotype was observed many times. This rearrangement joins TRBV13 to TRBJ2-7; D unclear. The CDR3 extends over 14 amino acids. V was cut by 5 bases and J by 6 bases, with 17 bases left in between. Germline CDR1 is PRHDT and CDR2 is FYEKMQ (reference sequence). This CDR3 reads CASSPRPPISEQYF. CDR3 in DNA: TGTGCCAGCAGCCCCCGTCCTCCCATATCCGAGCAGTACTTC.

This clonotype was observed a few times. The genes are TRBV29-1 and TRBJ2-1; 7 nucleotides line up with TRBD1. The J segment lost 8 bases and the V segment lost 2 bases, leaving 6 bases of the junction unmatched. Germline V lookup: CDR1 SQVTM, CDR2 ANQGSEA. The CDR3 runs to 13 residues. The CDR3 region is CSVEWPQGDEQFF. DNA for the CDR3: TGCAGCGTTGAATGGCCCCAGGGGGATGAGCAGTTCTTC.

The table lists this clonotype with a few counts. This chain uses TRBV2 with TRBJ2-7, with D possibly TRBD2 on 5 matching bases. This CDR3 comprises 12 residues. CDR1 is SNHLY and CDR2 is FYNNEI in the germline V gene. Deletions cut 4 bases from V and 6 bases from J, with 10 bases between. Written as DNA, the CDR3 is TGTGCCAGCAGTGGATCTAGCTCCGAGCAGTACTTC. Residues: CASSGSSSEQYF.

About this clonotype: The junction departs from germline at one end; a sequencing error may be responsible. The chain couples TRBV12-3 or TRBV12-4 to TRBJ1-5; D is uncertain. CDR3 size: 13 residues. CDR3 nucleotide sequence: TGTGACAGCACCCTCCAACGTAATCAGCCCCAGCATTTT. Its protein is CDSTLQRNQPQHF.

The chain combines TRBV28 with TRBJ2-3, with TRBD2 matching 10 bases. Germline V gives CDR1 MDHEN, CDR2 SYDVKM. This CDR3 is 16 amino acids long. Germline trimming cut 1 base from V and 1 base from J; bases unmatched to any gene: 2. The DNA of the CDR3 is TGTGCCAGCAGTTTATTAACTAGCGGGGGCACAGATACGCAGTATTTT. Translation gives CASSLLTSGGTDTQYF.

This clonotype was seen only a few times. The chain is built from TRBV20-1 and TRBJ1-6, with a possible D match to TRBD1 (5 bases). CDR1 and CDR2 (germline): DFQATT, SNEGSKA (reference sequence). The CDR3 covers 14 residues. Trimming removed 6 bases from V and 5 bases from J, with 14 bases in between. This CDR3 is CSAVTAPHNSPLHF. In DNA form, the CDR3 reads TGCAGTGCGGTGACAGCTCCGCATAATTCACCCCTCCACTTT.